This TCR beta chain was found in a study of sequential checkpoint blockade in melanoma. Profiling relied on immunoSEQ multiplex PCR, and the TCRdb table lists in-frame clones only, not all of them. The repertoire holds over 8,000 clones, roughly 60% seen once, with about 50% in the top ten. The CDR3 length is 13 residues. Germline trimming cut 4 bases from V and 8 bases from J; bases unmatched to any gene: 4. Germline V lookup: CDR1 SGHKS, CDR2 YYEKEE (reference sequence). This clone has just one count. Treatment reported: randomized to nivolumab then ipilimumab (arm A) or the reverse (arm B). DNA-damaging chemotherapy had not been given to any patient beforehand.

The source was CD8+ T cells sorted from blood (inferred from file names), collected from a patient given nivolumab and ipilimumab in sequence. V usage is TRBV5-5 and J usage is TRBJ1-1; TRBD1 matches 11 bases. This clonotype was obtained from a human patient with melanoma. Some clones in this sample may be carry-over from other donors' samples. CDR3 amino acids: CASSPRDRGEAFF. CDR3 bases: TGTGCCAGCAGCCCCCGGGACAGGGGGGAAGCTTTCTTT.